This T cell receptor (beta chain) comes out of a study of T cells in Graves' hyperthyroidism and ophthalmopathy. Study-wide results and caveats: Among thyroid clonotypes expanded above 0.001, most also appeared in blood. A model of 13 V-J pairs discriminated ophthalmopathy from stable hyperthyroidism.

Uncontrolled infection, other autoimmune disease, pregnancy or lactation disqualified patients from enrolment. PBMCs were obtained from about 10 ml fresh peripheral blood. Germline-derived CDR1 and CDR2 are SGHNT and YENEEA. The CDR3 contains 14 residues. V was cut by 6 bases and J by 0 bases, with 11 bases left in between. This clonotype showed up many times. Its specificity is not known. Amplification of TCR beta CDR3 regions used RNA as the template. The study used the HTBI primer set for a first-round RT-PCR of the TCR CDR3. TCRdb fed the multiplex PCR reads into MiXCR, producing one record per CDR3 protein. The sample lists about 720,000 distinct CDR3 sequences, around 20% occurring once.

The genes are TRBV11-3 and TRBJ1-1; D might be TRBD1 (6 bases). The sequence was obtained from a woman aged 45 to 65 with Graves' hyperthyroidism that later progressed to Graves' ophthalmopathy. Sequencing was carried out using blood. The CDR3 loop is CASRRTEMNTEAFF. The CDR3 nucleotides read TGTGCCAGCAGGCGGACAGAGATGAACACTGAAGCTTTCTTT.